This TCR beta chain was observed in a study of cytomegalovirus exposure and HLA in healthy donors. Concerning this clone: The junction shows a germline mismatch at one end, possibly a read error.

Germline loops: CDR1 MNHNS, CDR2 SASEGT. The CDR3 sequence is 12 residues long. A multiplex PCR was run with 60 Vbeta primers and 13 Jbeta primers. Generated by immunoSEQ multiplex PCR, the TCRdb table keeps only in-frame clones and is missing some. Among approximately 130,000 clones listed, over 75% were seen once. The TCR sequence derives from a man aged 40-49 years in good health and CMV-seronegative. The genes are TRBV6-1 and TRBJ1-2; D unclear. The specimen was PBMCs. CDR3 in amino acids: CASSALNYGCTF. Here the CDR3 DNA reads TGTGCCAGCAGTGCCCTCAACTATGGCTGCACCTTC.